The present T cell receptor (beta chain) was sequenced within a study of CD8 T cells in Susac syndrome. CD8+ and CD4+ T cells taken from blood had their TCR beta sequenced. TEMRA cells were FACS-enriched, with CD8+ and CD4+ T cells isolated negatively. The V gene's germline CDR1 is SGHAT and CDR2 FQNNGV. V was cut by 0 bases and J by 6 bases, with 9 bases left in between. The CDR3 contains 13 residues. RNA, at roughly 0.45 to 1 ug, was reverse transcribed with random hexamers. TCRdb re-derived calls from the immunoSEQ multiplex PCR reads in MiXCR, one entry per CDR3 protein. Of about 160,000 distinct CDR3 sequences in the sample, about 94% were seen once.

The sequence came from a human donor in good health. The sample taken for sequencing was CD4+ T cells from PBMCs. This chain connects TRBV11-2 to TRBJ2-7, with D uncertain. The CDR3 region is CASSLEGALEQYF. CDR3 DNA: TGTGCCAGCAGCTTAGAAGGAGCCCTCGAGCAGTACTTC.